These T cell receptor beta chains were read from a single sample in a study of shared clonotypes between healthy human individuals. This table comes from immunoSEQ multiplex PCR, and its TCRdb copy is limited to in-frame clones, with some not included. The table includes 1.5 million to 2.5 million clones, about 95% detected once. Input material: naive CD8+ T cells sorted from blood. The receptor set was obtained from a man younger than 35 in good health. Both conserved end residues are part of each CDR3. D genes are given only for firm matches.

-	TRBV9	TRBJ2-5	CASSVASGLGETQYF	TGTGCCAGCAGCGTAGCGTCGGGCTTAGGGGAGACCCAGTACTTC
TRBD1	TRBV7-9	TRBJ1-4	CASSPYDRGIEKLFF	TGTGCCAGCAGCCCTTATGACAGGGGCATTGAAAAACTGTTTTTT
-	TRBV11-2	TRBJ1-1	CASSPNRGSFF	TGTGCCAGCAGCCCAAATCGGGGGTCTTTCTTT
-	TRBV9	TRBJ1-4	CASSPFSGDDEKLFF	TGTGCCAGCAGCCCCTTTTCTGGGGACGATGAAAAACTGTTTTTT
-	TRBV4-1	TRBJ2-7	CASGIHSSYEQYF	TGCGCCAGCGGCATTCACAGCTCCTACGAGCAGTACTTC
-	TRBV9	TRBJ2-1	CASSVAGTDYNEQFF	TGTGCCAGCAGCGTAGCCGGGACTGACTACAATGAGCAGTTCTTC
-	TRBV2	TRBJ1-1	CASSRTDYTEAFF	TGTGCCAGCAGTCGAACAGATTACACTGAAGCTTTCTTT
TRBD2	TRBV19	TRBJ2-1	CASSTSRGGGYNEQFF	TGTGCCAGTAGTACCTCCCGGGGCGGGGGATACAATGAGCAGTTCTTC
TRBD2	TRBV27	TRBJ2-1	CASRSLAGNNEQFF	TGTGCCAGCAGATCGCTAGCGGGAAACAATGAGCAGTTCTTC
-	TRBV10-3	TRBJ2-7	CAISLDAYEQYF	TGTGCCATCAGTTTGGATGCCTACGAGCAGTACTTC
TRBD1	TRBV27	TRBJ1-1	CASSSRTGVGMNTEAFF	TGTGCCAGCAGTTCAAGGACAGGGGTCGGTATGAACACTGAAGCTTTCTTT
-	TRBV10-3	TRBJ2-7	CAIRTIQGGLYEQYF	TGTGCCATCAGGACAATACAGGGAGGCCTCTACGAGCAGTACTTC
-	TRBV13	TRBJ2-7	CASSLGGSYEQYF	TGTGCCAGCAGCTTAGGTGGCTCCTACGAGCAGTACTTC
-	TRBV7-9	TRBJ2-5	CASSSRGEETQYF	TGTGCCAGCAGCTCTCGAGGAGAAGAGACCCAGTACTTC